This is a list of T cell receptor beta chains from one sample in a study of blood T cell repertoires in COVID-19. Libraries were prepared by immunoSEQ multiplex PCR; TCRdb keeps only in-frame clonotypes and omits some of them. This table holds about 170,000 clones, about 88% found once. Sequencing used PBMCs or T cells enriched from blood (not recorded which). The source is a human donor with acute COVID-19. The donor label of this sample is uncertain. CDR3s include the opening cysteine and the closing phenylalanine or tryptophan. The D gene is left open where the match is weak. Size tells how often a clone was seen (once, few, many) or the class of an expanded clone, and some rows leave it out.

D	size	V	length	J	DNA	CDR3
NA	NA	TRBV5-3	17	TRBJ1-6	TGTGCCAGAAGCAACCCATCCCTCGAGTTTAAAAATTCACCCCTCCACTTT	CARSNPSLEFKNSPLHF
TRBD1	NA	TRBV3-1/TRBV3-2	16	TRBJ2-3	TGTGCCAGCAGCCAAGAGGGGGACAGGGGGACAGATACGCAGTATTTT	CASSQEGDRGTDTQYF
NA	NA	TRBV6-5	15	TRBJ2-1	TGTGCCAGCAGAATATCAGTTGGCCCATACAATGAGCAGTTCTTC	CASRISVGPYNEQFF
NA	NA	TRBV7-6	15	TRBJ1-4	TGTGCCAGCAGCTTAGCGAGGTTAACTAATGAAAAACTGTTTTTT	CASSLARLTNEKLFF
TRBD1	once	TRBV4-3	15	TRBJ2-7	TGCGCCAGCAGCCGAGAGGGACAGGGCATCTACGAGCAGTACTTC	CASSREGQGIYEQYF
TRBD2	NA	TRBV10-3	19	TRBJ2-2	TGTGCCATCAGTCAACTCGGGATAGCGGGGGGCGGGAACACCGGGGAGCTGTTTTTT	CAISQLGIAGGGNTGELFF
NA	NA	TRBV11-1	14	TRBJ1-1	TGTGCCAGCAGCTTGGCCGGGGAATACACTGAAGCTTTCTTT	CASSLAGEYTEAFF
TRBD1	NA	TRBV27	15	TRBJ2-5	TGTGCCAGCAGCCAACGGACAGGGGGCCAAGAGACCCAGTACTTC	CASSQRTGGQETQYF
NA	once	TRBV19	13	TRBJ2-7	TGTGCCAGTAGTATTTGGGGGCATCGCGAGCAGTACTTC	CASSIWGHREQYF
TRBD1	NA	TRBV6-5	14	TRBJ2-7	TGTGCCAGCAGAATGGACAGGGACCCCTACGAGCAGTACTTC	CASRMDRDPYEQYF
TRBD1	NA	TRBV25-1	15	TRBJ2-7	TGTGCCAGCAGTGGGCCTGGGACAGGGGTCTACGAGCAGTACTTC	CASSGPGTGVYEQYF
NA	NA	TRBV5-4	15	TRBJ2-1	TGTGCCAGCAGCTTGGCCCCAGGGCTTGGGGTTGAGCAGTTCTTC	CASSLAPGLGVEQFF
NA	NA	TRBV18	15	TRBJ1-1	TGTGCCAGCTCACCACTTGAGGGCATGAACACTGAAGCTTTCTTT	CASSPLEGMNTEAFF
NA	NA	TRBV19	15	TRBJ1-2	TGTGCCAGTAGTATCCGGGGGGCCCTTGGCTATGGCTACACCTTC	CASSIRGALGYGYTF
NA	NA	TRBV7-8	16	TRBJ2-2	TGTGCCAGCAGCTTAGAGACTCCATTTCTCACCGGGGAGCTGTTTTTT	CASSLETPFLTGELFF
TRBD1	NA	TRBV29-1	15	TRBJ2-6	TGCAGCGTTGGACAGGGGAGATCTGGGGCCAACGTCCTGACTTTC	CSVGQGRSGANVLTF
NA	NA	TRBV27	14	TRBJ2-2	TGTGCCAGCAGTTTTCCAGAGAACACCGGGGAGCTGTTTTTT	CASSFPENTGELFF
NA	NA	TRBV14	13	TRBJ1-2	TGTGCCAGCAGCCAAGAACTTAACTATGGCTACACCTTC	CASSQELNYGYTF
NA	once	TRBV12-3/TRBV12-4	12	TRBJ1-2	TGTGCCAGCAGTTTAGCAGGAGGTGGCTACACCTTC	CASSLAGGGYTF
NA	NA	TRBV10-3	14	TRBJ2-2	TGTGCCATCAGGGGGACAACGAACACCGGGGAGCTGTTTTTT	CAIRGTTNTGELFF
TRBD1	NA	TRBV6-2/TRBV6-3	13	TRBJ1-5	TGTGCCAGCAGCGACAGGGCTAATCAGCCCCAGCATTTT	CASSDRANQPQHF
NA	NA	TRBV24-1	17	TRBJ2-1	TGTGCCACCAGTGACCTGAAAAGACAAGTTACGATCAATGAGCAGTTCTTC	CATSDLKRQVTINEQFF
NA	NA	TRBV3-1/TRBV3-2	20	TRBJ1-2	TGTGCCAGCAGCACAAATCCGACGCTTATCGTTCACAGGTTTTACTATGGCTACACCTTC	CASSTNPTLIVHRFYYGYTF
NA	NA	TRBV7-8	15	TRBJ1-2	TGTGCCAGCAGCCCGGGACTGCTTGCGTACTATGGCTACACCTTC	CASSPGLLAYYGYTF
TRBD2	NA	TRBV9	15	TRBJ2-7	TGTGCCAGCAGCGCGGGGGGAGGGGTTGTTTACGAGCAGTACTTC	CASSAGGGVVYEQYF
NA	once	TRBV28	14	TRBJ1-2	TGTGCCAGCATCAAATCAGAGGGCACCTATGGCTACACCTTC	CASIKSEGTYGYTF
NA	NA	TRBV7-2	14	TRBJ1-2	TGTGCCAGCAGCCAAGACACAGCTACCTATGGCTACACCTTC	CASSQDTATYGYTF
NA	NA	TRBV4-3	15	TRBJ2-7	TGCGCCAGCAGCCAAGAAGCCGCAGGGCCCTACGAGCAGTACTTC	CASSQEAAGPYEQYF
NA	NA	TRBV2	13	TRBJ2-1	TGTGCCAGCACGGTCGGCTCCTACAATGAGCAGTTCTTC	CASTVGSYNEQFF
NA	NA	TRBV12-3/TRBV12-4	12	TRBJ2-4	TGTGCCAGCAGTTATACAGGGCAGATTCAGTACTTC	CASSYTGQIQYF
NA	few	TRBV11-2	15	TRBJ2-1	TGTGCCAGCACCACCCGCGCGGTGACCTACAATGAGCAGTTCTTC	CASTTRAVTYNEQFF
TRBD1	NA	TRBV5-1	15	TRBJ2-7	TGCGCCAGCAGCTTGGTCCAGGGGGCGAGGAACGAGCAGTACTTC	CASSLVQGARNEQYF
NA	NA	TRBV5-6	14	TRBJ1-4	TGTGCCAGCAGCTTGGGGGGCGTTAATGAAAAACTGTTTTTT	CASSLGGVNEKLFF
NA	once	TRBV19	12	TRBJ1-6	TGTGCCACGTCCAGGGAAGATTCACCCCTCCACTTT	CATSREDSPLHF
NA	few	TRBV1	14	TRBJ1-2	TGCACCAGCAGCCAAGGGCCGGACAGGGCGAGCTACACCTTC	CTSSQGPDRASYTF
TRBD1	NA	TRBV9	14	TRBJ1-1	TGTGCCAGCAGCAAACAGGGGGCGCACACTGAAGCTTTCTTT	CASSKQGAHTEAFF
NA	few	TRBV7-9	15	TRBJ1-4	TGTGCCAGCAGCTCTAACAGGGTCTGGAATGAAAAACTGTTTTTT	CASSSNRVWNEKLFF
TRBD1	NA	TRBV5-1	15	TRBJ1-5	TGCGCCAGCAGCTTATCAGGGGACAGGAATCAGCCCCAGCATTTT	CASSLSGDRNQPQHF
NA	NA	TRBV14	16	TRBJ1-1	TGTGCCAGCAGCCATATCCCAGGGGAGGGTAACACTGAAGCTTTCTTT	CASSHIPGEGNTEAFF
NA	NA	TRBV30	14	TRBJ1-5	TGTGCCTGGAGTGTAGAACGGTTCAATCAGCCCCAGCATTTT	CAWSVERFNQPQHF
NA	NA	TRBV30	13	TRBJ1-5	TGTGCCTGGAGTAACCGGGGCAATCAGCCCCAGCATTTT	CAWSNRGNQPQHF
TRBD1	NA	TRBV7-8	15	TRBJ2-1	TGTGCCAGCAGGCACGACAGGGGGCTTTACAATGAGCAGTTCTTC	CASRHDRGLYNEQFF
NA	NA	TRBV10-3	15	TRBJ1-5	TGTGCCATCAGTACAGGCGGCAGGGCGAATCAGCCCCAGCATTTT	CAISTGGRANQPQHF
NA	NA	TRBV2	14	TRBJ1-4	TGTGCCAGCAGTGTACAGGTGACTAATGAAAAACTGTTTTTT	CASSVQVTNEKLFF
TRBD2	NA	TRBV7-2	17	TRBJ2-5	TGTGCCAGCACCTTGGGGGGGAGACAGTTTTACCAAGAGACCCAGTACTTC	CASTLGGRQFYQETQYF
TRBD1	many	TRBV4-2	14	TRBJ1-1	TGTGCCAGCAGCCGAACAGGGGGCGGCACTGAAGCTTTCTTT	CASSRTGGGTEAFF
NA	NA	TRBV15	13	TRBJ2-7	TGTGCCACCAGTCCTCCGGGATCTGGCGAGCAGTACTTC	CATSPPGSGEQYF
TRBD1	NA	TRBV30	15	TRBJ2-3	TGTGCCTGGGGCCCCAGGGGGCCAAGCACAGATACGCAGTATTTT	CAWGPRGPSTDTQYF
NA	NA	TRBV7-8	14	TRBJ1-5	TGTGCCAGCAGCTTAGTACACAGCAATCAGCCCCAGCATTTT	CASSLVHSNQPQHF
NA	NA	TRBV6-1	14	TRBJ1-6	TGTGCCAGCAGTGAAGCTCTCGGTAATTCACCCCTCCACTTT	CASSEALGNSPLHF
TRBD1	once	TRBV19	17	TRBJ2-3	TGTGCCAGTAGTAAACCCGGGACAGGGGGTTGGACAGATACGCAGTATTTT	CASSKPGTGGWTDTQYF
NA	once	TRBV3-1/TRBV3-2	16	TRBJ2-3	TGTGCCAGCAGCCAAGCGATCGGGATGGGGACAGATACGCAGTATTTT	CASSQAIGMGTDTQYF
NA	many	TRBV6-1	14	TRBJ1-2	TGTGCCAGCAGTGAAGGGGGACATCTCTATGGCTACACCTTC	CASSEGGHLYGYTF